The source of this TCR beta chain is a study of blood T cells in healthy people across ages. Germline CDR1 and CDR2: SGHDT and YYEEEE. CDR3 length: 18 amino acids. V was clipped by 4 bases and J by 2 bases; unmatched bases: 17. Findings and limits, study-wide: Diversity of TCR beta correlated strongly with naive T cell percentage. Unsorted PBMC input precluded a conclusive naive versus antigen-experienced comparison.

Next came a second PCR, run for about 7 to 12 cycles, which used a sample-barcoded 5' primer along with a J-beta primer mix. Samples each returned at least 3 million CDR3-containing paired-end reads. TCRdb analysed the 5' RACE reads with MiXCR anew, one entry per CDR3 protein. The data contain 730,000 or so distinct CDR3 sequences, more than 40% of them singletons. There were at least 5.5 micrograms of total RNA extracted from every sample. In regard to this clonotype: The antigen is not known.

The specimen was blood. This clonotype originated in a woman in her sixties in good health. This chain joins TRBV5-6 and TRBJ2-7; 8 bases are a match to TRBD2. The CDR3 sequence: CASSGGWGSSGRAYEQYF. The CDR3 DNA sequence: TGTGCCAGCAGCGGTGGGTGGGGTTCGAGCGGGAGAGCCTACGAGCAGTACTTC. The complete variable domain, with remaining parts taken from reference TRBV5-6 and TRBJ2-7, reads DAGVTQSPTHLIKTRGQQVTLRCSPKSGHDTVSWYQQALGQGPQFIFQYYEEEERQRGNFPDRFSGHQFPNYSSELNVNALLLGDSALYLCASSGGWGSSGRAYEQYFGPGTRLTVT.